This T cell receptor (beta chain) was identified in a study of blood T cell repertoires in COVID-19. The germline gives CDR1 LNHDA, CDR2 SQIVND (reference sequence). This CDR3 is built from 13 residues. V lost 5 bases to trimming and J lost 2 bases; unmatched junction nucleotides: 3. Living in about 25 US areas, the participants were between 18 and 89 years of age. The method was immunoSEQ multiplex PCR; TCRdb's version includes in-frame clones alone and lacks a portion of them. This table has about 350,000 clones, about 90% appearing once. The chain carries TRBV19 and TRBJ2-7; 7 positions agree with TRBD1. The specimen sequenced was PBMCs or T cells enriched from blood (not recorded which). The receptor comes from a woman aged 30 to 39 who had been exposed to COVID-19. Here the CDR3 reads CASSRDRAYEQYF. CDR3 coding DNA: TGTGCCAGTAGTCGGGACAGAGCCTACGAGCAGTACTTC. Full variable domain (missing parts from reference TRBV19 and TRBJ2-7): DGGITQSPKYLFRKEGQNVTLSCEQNLNHDAMYWYRQDPGQGLRLIYYSQIVNDFQKGDIAEGYSVSREKKESFPLTVTSAQKNPTAFYLCASSRDRAYEQYFGPGTRLTVT.